One TCR beta chain is described in this entry. Trimming cost V 1 base and J 6 bases, with 11 bases left between them. This CDR3 has 14 amino acids. Germline V gene sequence: CDR1 SEHNR, CDR2 FQNEAQ (reference sequence). CD8 cells classed as naive were CD45RO-negative and positively selected for CCR7, excluding terminally differentiated effector memory CD45RA+ cells. The data belong to a study of shared clonotypes between healthy human individuals. Here immunoSEQ multiplex PCR was the method, and the copy in TCRdb shows in-frame clones only, minus some. The sample yields roughly 2.1 million clones, roughly 91% seen once.

Sequencing was done on a sample of naive CD8+ T cells from PBMCs. The clonotype was recovered from a man aged 18 to 29 in good health. Some clones in this sample may be carry-over from other donors' samples. The rearrangement uses TRBV7-9 and TRBJ2-3; D unclear. The CDR3 DNA is TGTGCCAGCAGCTTAGAAGGGCTCCGGGATACGCAGTATTTT. Protein sequence: CASSLEGLRDTQYF. Using reference TRBV7-9 and TRBJ2-3 for the parts outside the CDR3, the full variable domain is DTGVSQNPRHKITKRGQNVTFRCDPISEHNRLYWYRQTLGQGPEFLTYFQNEAQLEKSRLLSDRFSAERPKGSFSTLEIQRTEQGDSAMYLCASSLEGLRDTQYFGPGTRLTVL.